The 18 T cell receptor beta chains presented below share a single source sample, sequenced in a study of control samples from healthy donors and cancer patients. TCRdb's table, derived via immunoSEQ multiplex PCR, lists solely in-frame clones and lacks some. The sample shows 95,000 to 150,000 clones, around nine tenths of them seen only once. Material for sequencing was blood. All receptors come from a man in his thirties or forties in good health.

This chain links TRBV10-3 with TRBJ2-7, with D possibly called TRBD1 or TRBD2 (5 bases each). This CDR3 is built from 12 residues. The germline V and J ends were trimmed by 2 bases and 4 bases, with 6 bases remaining between them. CDR1 and CDR2 from the germline V gene are ENHRY and SYGVKD. The CDR3 DNA sequence: TGTGCCATCAGTGAGGAGGGGTACGAGCAGTACGTC. This codes for CAISEEGYEQYV.

This clone was found a few times. The DNA of the CDR3 is TGTGCCAGCAGCTTAACAGGTTCCTCCTACGAGCAGTACTTC. Residues: CASSLTGSSYEQYF. The chain links TRBV7-9 to TRBJ2-7; D possibly corresponds to TRBD1 (5 bases). Trimming removed 2 bases from V and 0 bases from J, with 8 bases in between. This CDR3 comprises 14 residues. In germline, CDR1 is SEHNR, CDR2 FQNEAQ (reference sequence).

This clone was counted a few times. The V and J genes are TRBV11-2 and TRBJ2-5, with a tentative D call TRBD1 (5 bases). This CDR3 has 13 residues. V lost 5 bases, J lost 3 bases, and 10 bases lay in between. CDR1 and CDR2 from the germline V gene are SGHAT and FQNNGV. The CDR3, as DNA: TGTGCCAGCAGCAGACAGAGAGAAGAGACCCAGTACTTC. Its protein product is CASSRQREETQYF.

The rearrangement links TRBV5-5 to TRBJ1-2, with 8 bases lining up with TRBD1. The J segment lost 6 bases and the V segment lost 0 bases, leaving 4 bases of the junction unmatched. The CDR3 consists of 14 residues. Germline CDR1 is SGHKS and CDR2 is YYEKEE (reference sequence). The CDR3 reads CASSLGRGQDGYTF. CDR3 in DNA: TGTGCCAGCAGCTTGGGCAGGGGGCAAGATGGCTACACCTTC. The variable domain in full, completed from reference TRBV5-5 and TRBJ1-2, reads DAGVTQSPTHLIKTRGQQVTLRCSPISGHKSVSWYQQVLGQGPQFIFQYYEKEERGRGNFPDRFSARQFPNYSSELNVNALLLGDSALYLCASSLGRGQDGYTFGSGTRLTVV.

V usage is TRBV5-1 and J usage is TRBJ1-3; D not resolved. Germline loops: CDR1 SGHRS, CDR2 YFSETQ. The CDR3 loop spans 15 amino acids. Deletions cut 4 bases from V and 2 bases from J, with 13 bases between. CDR3: CASSPNGRAGNTIYF. Here the CDR3 DNA reads TGCGCCAGCAGCCCCAACGGGAGGGCTGGAAACACCATATATTTT.

The V gene is TRBV10-3, the J gene TRBJ2-7; D may match TRBD1 or TRBD2 (5 bases each). V lost 4 bases and J 5 bases, leaving 12 bases between the germline ends. The CDR3 is 13 residues long. Germline loops: CDR1 ENHRY, CDR2 SYGVKD. The chain's CDR3 is CAISGRGEDEQYV. Written as DNA, the CDR3 is TGTGCCATCAGTGGAAGGGGAGAGGACGAGCAGTACGTC.

The chain links TRBV29-1 to TRBJ1-6, with 8 nucleotides matching TRBD1. Trimming at V came to 5 bases and at J to 11 bases, leaving 8 bases not matched to a gene. The CDR3 covers 13 residues. Germline V gene lookup returns CDR1 SQVTM and CDR2 ANQGSEA. CDR3 DNA: TGCAGCGTTAAGACAGGGGCTGAGACACCCCTCCACTTT. It encodes CSVKTGAETPLHF.

The V call is TRBV30, the J call TRBJ2-6; TRBD1 matches at 8 bases. CDR3 length: 17 amino acids. The germline gives CDR1 GTSNPN, CDR2 SVGIG (reference sequence). V shed 1 base, J shed 0 bases, and the junction held 5 bases outside the gene matches. The DNA of the CDR3 is TGTGCCTGGAGTGGAGACAGGGGACGCTCTGGGGCCAACGTCCTGACTTTC. This translates into CAWSGDRGRSGANVLTF.

This clone was recorded once. This sequence joins TRBV9 and TRBJ1-1; D is undetermined. The V and J ends lost 0 bases and 2 bases respectively, with 2 bases between them. Germline assignment: CDR1 SGDLS and CDR2 YYNGEE. The CDR3 has 12 amino acids. This CDR3 reads CASSVVNTEAFF. In DNA form, the CDR3 reads TGTGCCAGCAGCGTAGTAAACACTGAAGCTTTCTTT.

The chain has TRBV6-5 and TRBJ1-1; unclear D gene. The CDR3 has 13 residues. V gave up 6 bases and J gave up 0 bases, with 8 bases separating them. Germline V gene lookup returns CDR1 MNHEY and CDR2 SVGAGI. Written as DNA, the CDR3 is TGTGCCAGCAGGCTTGGACTGAACACTGAAGCTTTCTTT. This translates into CASRLGLNTEAFF.

The gene calls are TRBV3-1 (or the pseudogene TRBV3-2) and TRBJ2-2; no definite D call. V lost 1 base and J 9 bases, leaving 6 bases between the germline ends. The CDR3 is 12 residues long. Germline loops: CDR1 LGHDT, CDR2 YNNKEL (reference sequence). CDR3 region: CASSQVNRELFF. The CDR3 DNA reads as TGTGCCAGCAGCCAAGTAAATCGGGAGCTGTTTTTT.

The chain links TRBV2 to TRBJ2-5; 8 bases map to TRBD2. The CDR3 extends over 14 amino acids. Germline V gene data show CDR1 as SNHLY and CDR2 as FYNNEI. J lost 2 bases, V lost 2 bases, and 1 base had no gene match. The CDR3 spells CASSESGGQETQYF. In nucleotides, the CDR3 is TGTGCCAGCAGTGAAAGCGGGGGTCAAGAGACCCAGTACTTC.

The chain joins TRBV5-1 to TRBJ2-7; D is unresolved. The CDR3 has 14 residues. V was cut by 7 bases and J by 2 bases, with 16 bases left in between. Germline-derived CDR1 and CDR2 are SGHRS and YFSETQ. This CDR3 is CASGTRMDAYEQYF. CDR3 bases: TGCGCCAGCGGCACACGGATGGACGCCTACGAGCAGTACTTC.

This chain joins TRBV5-4 and TRBJ1-3, with D possibly being TRBD1 (6 bases). The CDR3 loop spans 15 amino acids. Germline V gene lookup returns CDR1 SGHNT and CDR2 YYREEE (reference sequence). V lost 4 bases and J 4 bases, leaving 15 bases between the germline ends. The CDR3 loop is CASSSYRDDGNTIYF. CDR3 sequence (DNA): TGTGCCAGCAGCAGCTACAGGGACGACGGAAACACCATATATTTT.

This chain links TRBV27 with TRBJ2-1; possible D gene TRBD1, 6 bases. This CDR3 has 13 amino acids. The ends were cut back, 3 bases at V and 5 bases at J, with 8 bases in the middle. Germline V gives CDR1 MNHEY, CDR2 SMNVEV (reference sequence). The CDR3 nucleotides are TGTGCCAGCAGTTTCACAGGGAACAATGAGCAGTTCTTC. Encoded protein: CASSFTGNNEQFF.

This clone has only one observation. The V gene is TRBV3-1 (or the pseudogene TRBV3-2), the J gene TRBJ2-4; TRBD1 matches 9 bases. Germline V gene lookup returns CDR1 LGHDT and CDR2 YNNKEL (reference sequence). V shed 4 bases, J shed 4 bases, and the junction held 2 bases outside the gene matches. The CDR3 is 14 amino acids. The CDR3 DNA reads as TGTGCCAGCAGCCCCGACAGGGGGAAAAACATTCAGTACTTC. It specifies CASSPDRGKNIQYF.

The V call is TRBV11-3, the J call TRBJ1-3; no definite D call. Germline-derived CDR1 and CDR2 are SGHNT and YENEEA. The V end lost 8 bases, the J end lost 0 bases, and 8 bases lay between the germline ends. This CDR3 spans 13 amino acids. The CDR3 region is CASSLGSGNTIYF. The CDR3 nucleotides read TGTGCCAGCTCTCTGGGCTCTGGAAACACCATATATTTT.

In nucleotides, the CDR3 is TGTGCCAGCACGACAGGCTCTGGGGCCAACGTCCTGACTTTC. This gives the protein CASTTGSGANVLTF. The rearrangement joins TRBV18 to TRBJ2-6; a possible D gene is TRBD1 (6 bases). CDR1 and CDR2 from the germline V gene are KGHSH and LQKENI. The CDR3 contains 14 residues. Trimming removed 8 bases from V and 0 bases from J, with 8 bases in between.